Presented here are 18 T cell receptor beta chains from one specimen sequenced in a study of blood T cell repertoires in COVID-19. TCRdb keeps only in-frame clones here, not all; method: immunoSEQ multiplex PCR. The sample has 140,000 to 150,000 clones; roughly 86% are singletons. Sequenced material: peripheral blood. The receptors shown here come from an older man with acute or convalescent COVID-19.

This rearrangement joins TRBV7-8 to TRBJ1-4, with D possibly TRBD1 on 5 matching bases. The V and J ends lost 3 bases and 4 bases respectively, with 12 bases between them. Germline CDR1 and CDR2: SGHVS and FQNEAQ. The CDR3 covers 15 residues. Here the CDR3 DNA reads TGTGCCAGCAGCTTGGACACTCTGGGTAATGAAAAACTGTTTTTT. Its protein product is CASSLDTLGNEKLFF. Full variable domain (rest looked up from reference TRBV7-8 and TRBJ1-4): GAGVSQSPRYKVAKRGQDVALRCDPISGHVSLFWYQQALGQGPEFLTYFQNEAQLDKSGLPSDRFFAERPEGSVSTLKIQRTQQEDSAVYLCASSLDTLGNEKLFFGSGTQLSVL.

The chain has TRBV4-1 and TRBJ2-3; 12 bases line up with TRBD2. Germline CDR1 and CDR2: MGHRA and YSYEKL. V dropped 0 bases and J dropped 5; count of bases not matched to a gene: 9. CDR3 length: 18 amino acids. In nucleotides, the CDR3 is TGCGCCAGCAGCCAAGACCATCTAGCGGGGGGGCTTGAAGATACGCAGTATTTT. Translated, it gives CASSQDHLAGGLEDTQYF.

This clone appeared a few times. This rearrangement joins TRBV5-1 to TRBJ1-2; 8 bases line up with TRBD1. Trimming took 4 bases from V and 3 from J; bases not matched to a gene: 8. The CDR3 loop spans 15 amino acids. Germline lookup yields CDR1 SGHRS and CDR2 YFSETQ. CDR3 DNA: TGCGCCAGCAGCCCCGCGGACAGGGCATACTATGGCTACACCTTC. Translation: CASSPADRAYYGYTF. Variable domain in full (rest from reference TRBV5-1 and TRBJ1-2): KAGVTQTPRYLIKTRGQQVTLSCSPISGHRSVSWYQQTPGQGLQFLFEYFSETQRNKGNFPGRFSGRQFSNSRSEMNVSTLELGDSALYLCASSPADRAYYGYTFGSGTRLTVV.

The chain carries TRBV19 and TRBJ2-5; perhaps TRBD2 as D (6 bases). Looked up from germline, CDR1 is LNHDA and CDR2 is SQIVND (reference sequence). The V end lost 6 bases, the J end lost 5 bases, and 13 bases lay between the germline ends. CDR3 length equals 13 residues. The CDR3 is CASSRGTGETQYF. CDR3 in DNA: TGTGCCAGTAGCCGGGGGACGGGGGAGACCCAGTACTTC.

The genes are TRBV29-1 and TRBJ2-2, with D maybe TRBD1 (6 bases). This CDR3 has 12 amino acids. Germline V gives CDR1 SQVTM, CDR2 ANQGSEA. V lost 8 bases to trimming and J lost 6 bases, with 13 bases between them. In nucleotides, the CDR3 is TGCAGCTTTGGCACAGGGTCCGGGGAGCTGTTTTTT. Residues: CSFGTGSGELFF.

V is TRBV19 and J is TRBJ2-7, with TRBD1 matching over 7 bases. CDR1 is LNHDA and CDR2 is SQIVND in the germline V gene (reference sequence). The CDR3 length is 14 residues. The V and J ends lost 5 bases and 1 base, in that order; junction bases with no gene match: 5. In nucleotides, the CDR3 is TGTGCCAGTAGTGAGGGACAGTGGTCCTACGAGCAGTACTTC. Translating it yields CASSEGQWSYEQYF.

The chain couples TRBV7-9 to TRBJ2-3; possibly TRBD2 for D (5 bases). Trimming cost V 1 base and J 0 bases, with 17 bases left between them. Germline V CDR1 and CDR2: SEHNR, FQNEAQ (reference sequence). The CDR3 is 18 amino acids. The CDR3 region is CASSLVSLRESSTDTQYF. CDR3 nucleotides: TGTGCCAGCAGCTTAGTTTCCCTTCGGGAATCTAGCACAGATACGCAGTATTTT. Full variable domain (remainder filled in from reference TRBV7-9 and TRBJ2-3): DTGVSQNPRHKITKRGQNVTFRCDPISEHNRLYWYRQTLGQGPEFLTYFQNEAQLEKSRLLSDRFSAERPKGSFSTLEIQRTEQGDSAMYLCASSLVSLRESSTDTQYFGPGTRLTVL.

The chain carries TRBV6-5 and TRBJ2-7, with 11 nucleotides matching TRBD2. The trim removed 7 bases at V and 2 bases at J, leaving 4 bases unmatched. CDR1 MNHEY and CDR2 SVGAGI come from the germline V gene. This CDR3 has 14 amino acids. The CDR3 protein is CASTRLAGTYEQYF. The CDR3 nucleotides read TGTGCCAGCACTAGACTAGCGGGGACCTACGAGCAGTACTTC.

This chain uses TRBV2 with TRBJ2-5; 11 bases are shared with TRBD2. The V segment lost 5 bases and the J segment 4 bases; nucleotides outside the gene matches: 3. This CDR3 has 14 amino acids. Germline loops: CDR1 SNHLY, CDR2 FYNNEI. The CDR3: CASSTGLAGETQYF. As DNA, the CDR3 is TGTGCCAGCAGTACCGGACTAGCGGGAGAGACCCAGTACTTC. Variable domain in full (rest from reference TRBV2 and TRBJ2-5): EPEVTQTPSHQVTQMGQEVILRCVPISNHLYFYWYRQILGQKVEFLVSFYNNEISEKSEIFDDQFSVERPDGSNFTLKIRSTKLEDSAMYFCASSTGLAGETQYFGPGTRLLVL.

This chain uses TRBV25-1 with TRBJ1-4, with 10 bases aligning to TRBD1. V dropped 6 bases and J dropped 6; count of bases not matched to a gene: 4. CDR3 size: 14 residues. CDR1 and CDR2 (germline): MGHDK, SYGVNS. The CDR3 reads CASRSGTGDEKLFF. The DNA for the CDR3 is TGTGCCAGCAGGTCCGGGACAGGGGATGAAAAACTGTTTTTT.

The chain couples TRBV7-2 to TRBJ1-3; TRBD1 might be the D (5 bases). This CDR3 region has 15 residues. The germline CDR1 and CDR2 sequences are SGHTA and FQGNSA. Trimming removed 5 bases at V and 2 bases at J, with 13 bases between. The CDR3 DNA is TGTGCCAGCAGCCACTCCAGGGCTGCTGGAAACACCATATATTTT. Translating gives CASSHSRAAGNTIYF.

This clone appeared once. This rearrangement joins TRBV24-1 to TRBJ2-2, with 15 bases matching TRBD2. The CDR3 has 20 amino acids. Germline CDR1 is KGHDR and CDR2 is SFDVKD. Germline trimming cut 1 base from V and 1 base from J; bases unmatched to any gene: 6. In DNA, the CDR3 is TGTGCCACCAGTGATTTCGCCGGGACTAGCGGGAGGCGGAACACCGGGGAGCTGTTTTTT. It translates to CATSDFAGTSGRRNTGELFF.

The CDR3 loop reads CASRVGGGNYGYTF. The DNA of the CDR3 is TGTGCCAGCAGGGTGGGAGGTGGGAACTATGGCTACACCTTC. V and J are TRBV3-1 (or the pseudogene TRBV3-2) and TRBJ1-2; D gene uncertain. Per germline, CDR1 LGHDT and CDR2 YNNKEL (reference sequence). V was cut by 6 bases and J by 2 bases, with 13 bases left in between. This CDR3 spans 14 amino acids.

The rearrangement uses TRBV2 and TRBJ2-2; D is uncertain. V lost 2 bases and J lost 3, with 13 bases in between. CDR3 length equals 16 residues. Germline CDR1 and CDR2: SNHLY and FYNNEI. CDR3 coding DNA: TGTGCCAGCAGTGAACATGGAGTGGTGGACACCGGGGAGCTGTTTTTT. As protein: CASSEHGVVDTGELFF. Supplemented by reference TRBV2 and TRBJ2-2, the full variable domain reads EPEVTQTPSHQVTQMGQEVILRCVPISNHLYFYWYRQILGQKVEFLVSFYNNEISEKSEIFDDQFSVERPDGSNFTLKIRSTKLEDSAMYFCASSEHGVVDTGELFFGEGSRLTVL.

The CDR3 protein is CASSQRGHMNTEAFF. The CDR3 DNA sequence: TGTGCCAGCAGCCAACGGGGACACATGAACACTGAAGCTTTCTTT. J is TRBJ1-1 and V is TRBV2; the D gene is possibly TRBD1 (6 bases). Trimming pared 6 bases from V and 0 bases from J, leaving 14 bases between. The CDR3 totals 15 residues. In germline, CDR1 is SNHLY, CDR2 FYNNEI.

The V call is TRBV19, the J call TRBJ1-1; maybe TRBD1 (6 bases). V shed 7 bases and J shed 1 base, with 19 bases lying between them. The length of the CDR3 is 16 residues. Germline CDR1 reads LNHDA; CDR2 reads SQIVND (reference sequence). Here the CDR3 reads CASKLGDIQSNTEAFF. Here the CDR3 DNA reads TGTGCCAGTAAGTTGGGGGACATCCAGTCGAACACTGAAGCTTTCTTT.

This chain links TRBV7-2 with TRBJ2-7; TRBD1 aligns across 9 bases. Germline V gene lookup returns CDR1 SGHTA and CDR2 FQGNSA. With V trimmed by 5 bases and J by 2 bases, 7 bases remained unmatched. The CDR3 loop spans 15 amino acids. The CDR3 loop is CASSGTGSKTYEQYF. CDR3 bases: TGTGCCAGCAGCGGGACAGGGTCTAAAACCTACGAGCAGTACTTC.

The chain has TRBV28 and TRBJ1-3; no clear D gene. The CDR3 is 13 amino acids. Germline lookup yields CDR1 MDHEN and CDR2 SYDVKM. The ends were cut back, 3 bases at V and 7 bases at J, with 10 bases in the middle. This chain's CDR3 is CASSFGVGNTIYF. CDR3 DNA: TGTGCCAGCAGTTTCGGGGTGGGGAACACCATATATTTT.